This entry lists 4 T cell receptor beta chains sequenced from one sample in a study of shared clonotypes between healthy human individuals. Produced via immunoSEQ multiplex PCR; TCRdb's table is partial and in-frame only. The sample contains approximately 2,000,000 clones, 92% of which appear only once. Material for sequencing was naive CD4+ T cells from PBMCs. Subset reported: CD45RA+ positively selected. These receptors all stem from a young man in good health. Some clones in this sample may be carry-over from other donors' samples.

V gene TRBV28 combines with J gene TRBJ2-7; perhaps TRBD2 as D (6 bases). Germline assignment: CDR1 MDHEN and CDR2 SYDVKM. The V and J ends lost 4 bases and 7 bases respectively, with 14 bases between them. The CDR3 is 13 residues long. In DNA, the CDR3 is TGTGCCAGCAGTTCCCTCCCCGGGGGTGAGCAGTACTTC. Translated: CASSSLPGGEQYF.

The chain joins TRBV5-4 to TRBJ1-2, with D uncertain. Trimming removed 0 bases from V and 8 bases from J, with 8 bases in between. Germline CDR1 and CDR2: SGHNT and YYREEE (reference sequence). The CDR3 contains 12 residues. As DNA, the CDR3 is TGTGCCAGCAGCTTGGACAGCTCAGGCTACACCTTC. As protein: CASSLDSSGYTF.

On this clone: Additional DNA sequences in this sample encode the identical CDR3. The chain joins TRBV7-3 to TRBJ2-2; no firm D call. The CDR3 contains 13 residues. Germline V gives CDR1 SGHTA, CDR2 FQGTGA. V lost 5 bases and J 1 base, leaving 5 bases between the germline ends. The CDR3 DNA follows: TGTGCCAGCAGCCCGTTGAACACCGGGGAGCTGTTTTTT. It is translated as CASSPLNTGELFF.

The V call is TRBV28, the J call TRBJ2-2; weak D call: TRBD1 (5 bases). The CDR3 runs to 14 residues. The V end lost 5 bases, the J end lost 7 bases, and 14 bases lay between the germline ends. CDR1 is MDHEN and CDR2 is SYDVKM in the germline V gene. In nucleotides, the CDR3 is TGTGCCAGCAGTCCCCGCGGCAGGGTCGGGGAGCTGTTTTTT. Protein product: CASSPRGRVGELFF. The variable domain in full, completed from reference TRBV28 and TRBJ2-2, reads DVKVTQSSRYLVKRTGEKVFLECVQDMDHENMFWYRQDPGLGLRLIYFSYDVKMKEKGDIPEGYSVSREKKERFSLILESASTNQTSMYLCASSPRGRVGELFFGEGSRLTVL.